Presented here are 2 T cell receptor beta chains from one specimen sequenced in a study of blood T cell repertoires in COVID-19. Data came from immunoSEQ multiplex PCR; TCRdb stores just in-frame clones and leaves some out. Of 130,000 or so clones listed, approximately 85% are singletons. The sequenced material came from peripheral blood. These receptors all come from a human donor in a cohort sampled during active COVID-19.

J is TRBJ2-7 and V is TRBV7-9; tentative D call: TRBD1 (6 bases). Between the trimmed V and J ends, which lost 0 bases and 1 base, there was a span of 16 bases. This CDR3 has 17 amino acids. CDR1 SEHNR and CDR2 FQNEAQ come from the germline V gene (reference sequence). The CDR3 nucleotides read TGTGCCAGCAGCTTAGCGGACAGCGCTCGAATTTCCTACGAGCAGTACTTC. Its protein product is CASSLADSARISYEQYF.

The chain joins TRBV7-8 to TRBJ1-6, with D possibly matching TRBD1 (5 bases). CDR3 size: 14 residues. V lost 5 bases to trimming and J lost 6 bases, with 11 bases between them. Germline V gives CDR1 SGHVS, CDR2 FQNEAQ. The DNA of the CDR3 is TGTGCCAGCAGCCATGACAGATTTAATTCACCCCTCCACTTT. Protein sequence: CASSHDRFNSPLHF.